Following are 10 T cell receptor beta chains from one sample sequenced in a study of blood T cell repertoires in COVID-19. Method: immunoSEQ multiplex PCR; TCRdb's copy keeps in-frame clones and lacks some. The table has 65,000 to 90,000 clones, around four fifths seen once; the top ten hold under 3%. The sample comprised peripheral blood. The receptors derive from an older man with active or convalescent COVID-19.

The chain employs TRBV11-2 and TRBJ1-2; 7 positions match TRBD1. Per the germline V gene, CDR1 is SGHAT and CDR2 is FQNNGV. The CDR3 extends over 15 amino acids. The junction had 10 bases not matched to a gene; V was cut back by 5 bases and J by 4 bases. CDR3 residues: CASSPSMDRIYGYTF. CDR3 nucleotides: TGTGCCAGCAGCCCCTCCATGGACAGGATCTATGGCTACACCTTC.

The J gene is TRBJ1-6, the V gene TRBV9, with D tentatively TRBD1 (6 bases). CDR3 length equals 15 residues. The V gene lost 3 bases and the J gene lost 0 bases, with 7 bases spanning the gap. Germline assignment: CDR1 SGDLS and CDR2 YYNGEE. The CDR3 here is CASSEDSSYNSPLHF. For the CDR3, the DNA is TGTGCCAGCAGCGAGGACAGCTCCTATAATTCACCCCTCCACTTT.

V usage is TRBV30 and J usage is TRBJ2-6, with TRBD1 matching over 7 bases. This CDR3 is built from 18 residues. The V gene end was trimmed by 2 bases and the J gene end by 0 bases; junction bases not matched to a gene: 10. CDR1 is GTSNPN, CDR2 SVGIG, per germline (reference sequence). The CDR3 is CAWSNNRGSISGANVLTF. The DNA for the CDR3 is TGTGCCTGGAGTAATAACAGGGGATCTATCTCTGGGGCCAACGTCCTGACTTTC.

The V gene is TRBV7-2, the J gene TRBJ1-3, with D perhaps matching TRBD1 (6 bases). The CDR3 runs 14 residues. Looked up from germline, CDR1 is SGHTA and CDR2 is FQGNSA. V dropped 2 bases and J dropped 8 bases, with 13 bases sitting between them. DNA for the CDR3: TGTGCCAGCAGCTTAAGTACAGGGAGAGACACCATATATTTT. Residues: CASSLSTGRDTIYF.

V gene TRBV2 combines with J gene TRBJ1-2; D perhaps matches TRBD1 (5 bases). Germline V CDR1 and CDR2: SNHLY, FYNNEI. V was clipped by 4 bases and J by 2 bases, with 11 bases between them. The CDR3 has 14 amino acids. The CDR3 nucleotides read TGTGCCAGCAGTGGCCAGACAGAGAACTATGGCTACACCTTC. Encoded protein: CASSGQTENYGYTF. Together with reference TRBV2 and TRBJ1-2, the CDR3 gives the full variable domain: EPEVTQTPSHQVTQMGQEVILRCVPISNHLYFYWYRQILGQKVEFLVSFYNNEISEKSEIFDDQFSVERPDGSNFTLKIRSTKLEDSAMYFCASSGQTENYGYTFGSGTRLTVV.

The chain recombines TRBV14 with TRBJ1-1, with D perhaps TRBD1 (6 bases). The CDR3 loop spans 14 amino acids. Between the trimmed V and J ends, which lost 5 bases and 4 bases, there was a span of 14 bases. Germline V gene sequence: CDR1 SGHDN, CDR2 FVKESK. CDR3 sequence (DNA): TGTGCCAGCAGCATACAGGGTTCGGGCACTGAAGCTTTCTTT. Encoded protein: CASSIQGSGTEAFF.

A word on this clone: Other DNA sequences in this specimen translate into the identical CDR3. The rearrangement uses TRBV20-1 and TRBJ2-1, with D perhaps TRBD1 (5 bases). CDR1 and CDR2 (germline): DFQATT, SNEGSKA (reference sequence). The CDR3 runs to 11 residues. With 5 bases removed from V and 6 bases from J, the gap between germline ends came to 8 bases. The CDR3, as DNA: TGCAGTGCTCCTAGGGGCAATGAGCAGTTCTTC. It is translated as CSAPRGNEQFF.

V gene TRBV6-2 or TRBV6-3 combines with J gene TRBJ2-1, with 9 bases identical to TRBD1. Per germline, CDR1 MNHEY and CDR2 SVGEGT. The J segment lost 15 bases and the V segment lost 4 bases, leaving 10 bases of the junction unmatched. The CDR3 is 13 residues long. The CDR3 DNA follows: TGTGCCAGCAGTTCGCACCCCGGGACAGGGCTGTTCTTC. Protein: CASSSHPGTGLFF.

The chain has TRBV2 and TRBJ2-3; 9 positions match TRBD2. V shed 2 bases and J 6 bases; nucleotides not matched to a gene: 3. The CDR3 runs 14 residues. Germline loops: CDR1 SNHLY, CDR2 FYNNEI. The CDR3 region is CASSELAGTDTQYF. The CDR3 nucleotides read TGTGCCAGCAGTGAACTAGCGGGAACGGATACGCAGTATTTT.

This clone was observed a single time. This chain links TRBV19 with TRBJ1-1, with TRBD1 matching 7 bases. Trimming at V came to 5 bases and at J to 4 bases, leaving 7 bases not matched to a gene. The CDR3 covers 14 residues. Germline assignment: CDR1 LNHDA and CDR2 SQIVND (reference sequence). The CDR3 is CASSATGIFTEAFF. CDR3 bases: TGTGCCAGTAGTGCGACAGGGATTTTCACTGAAGCTTTCTTT.